The next 27 T cell receptor beta chains were all read from a single sample in a study of beta chain features in type 1 diabetes. Findings of the study overall: Within each of all four CD4+ subsets, Type 1 diabetes patients had TCRB CDR3s that were moderately but significantly shorter.

The investigators reverse transcribed all of the isolated RNA, so they sequenced expressed TCRB transcripts. Clones were read by immunoSEQ multiplex PCR, and TCRdb kept only the in-frame ones, dropping some. In the table there are approximately 730,000 clones, around 15% of which are singletons. No antigen has been assigned to these receptors. Sequences were obtained from naive CD4+ T cells from blood. These receptors were obtained from a man aged 18 to 29 with type 1 diabetes.

This clone appeared a few times. The chain uses TRBV23-1 and TRBJ1-1; D is possibly TRBD1 (6 bases). TRBV23-1 is classed as an ORF, of uncertain function. CDR3 length equals 15 residues. Trimming shortened V by 4 bases and J by 7 bases, and 19 bases separated the two germline ends. CDR3 nucleotide sequence: TGCGCCAGCAGTCGCTCGGGACACCGAGGGTGTGAAGCTTTCTTT. This sequence encodes CASSRSGHRGCEAFF.

This clone was picked up a small number of times. V is TRBV9 and J is TRBJ1-1; D is unresolved. This CDR3 has 16 amino acids. Trimming cost V 0 bases and J 1 base, with 13 bases left between them. From germline, CDR1 is SGDLS and CDR2 YYNGEE. The CDR3 loop reads CASSVVPEGPNTEAFF. As DNA, the CDR3 is TGTGCCAGCAGCGTAGTCCCTGAGGGCCCGAACACTGAAGCTTTCTTT.

This rearrangement joins TRBV6-5 to TRBJ2-7; possible D gene TRBD1, 6 bases. Deletions cut 5 bases from V and 1 base from J, with 9 bases between. Germline assignment: CDR1 MNHEY and CDR2 SVGAGI. The CDR3 has 13 amino acids. The CDR3 DNA reads as TGTGCCAGCAGTGACAGGTATTCCTACGAGCAGTACTTC. It is translated as CASSDRYSYEQYF.

This clone was picked up a small number of times. This chain uses TRBV28 with TRBJ1-1, with D uncertain. Trimming cost V 3 bases and J 4 bases, with 3 bases left between them. CDR3 length equals 11 residues. The V gene's germline CDR1 is MDHEN and CDR2 SYDVKM. The CDR3 DNA is TGTGCCAGCAGTTTGAGCACTGAAGCTTTCTTT. It specifies CASSLSTEAFF.

This chain connects TRBV29-1 to TRBJ1-4; the match to TRBD1 covers 9 bases. After removal of 7 bases from V and 6 bases from J, the junction contained 9 bases not matched to a gene. The CDR3 has 14 amino acids. CDR1 and CDR2 from the germline V gene are SQVTM and ANQGSEA. CDR3 nucleotides: TGCAGCGCCCGAACGGACAGGGGTGATGAAAAACTGTTTTTT. Its translation: CSARTDRGDEKLFF. Full variable domain (rest looked up from reference TRBV29-1 and TRBJ1-4): SAVISQKPSRDICQRGTSLTIQCQVDSQVTMMFWYRQQPGQSLTLIATANQGSEATYESGFVIDKFPISRPNLTFSTLTVSNMSPEDSSIYLCSARTDRGDEKLFFGSGTQLSVL.

J is TRBJ2-5 and V is TRBV4-1; 11 positions match TRBD2. The CDR3 spans 17 residues. V lost 4 bases and J lost 4; bases outside the gene matches: 11. Germline assignment: CDR1 MGHRA and CDR2 YSYEKL. DNA of the CDR3: TGCGCCAGCAGCCTCTTCCTAGCGGGGGGTCCCTCAGAGACCCAGTACTTC. It translates to CASSLFLAGGPSETQYF.

This chain joins TRBV5-1 and TRBJ2-5; TRBD2 matches at 13 bases. The CDR3 has 15 amino acids. Germline CDR1 and CDR2: SGHRS and YFSETQ. V gave up 4 bases and J gave up 5 bases; unmatched junction bases: 5. The CDR3, as DNA: TGCGCCAGCAGCCAACTAGCGGGGGGGCCGGAGACCCAGTACTTC. Residues: CASSQLAGGPETQYF.

The gene calls are TRBV29-1 and TRBJ1-4, with D possibly matching TRBD1 (5 bases). The V end lost 6 bases, the J end lost 2 bases, and 10 bases lay between the germline ends. CDR1 is SQVTM, CDR2 ANQGSEA, per germline. The CDR3 contains 13 residues. The CDR3 sequence is CSVRTPTNEKLFF. The CDR3 DNA is TGCAGCGTACGGACACCCACTAATGAAAAACTGTTTTTT.

This clone was counted a single time. Mismatch with germline at one junction end may stem from a read error. The chain employs TRBV7-9 and TRBJ2-5; D may be TRBD1 (6 bases). There are 13 residues in the CDR3. Germline V gene data show CDR1 as SEHNR and CDR2 as FQNEAQ (reference sequence). The CDR3: CASYTGQKEIQYF. Written as DNA, the CDR3 is TGTGCCAGCTATACTGGACAGAAAGAGATCCAGTACTTC. The whole variable domain, filled in from reference TRBV7-9 and TRBJ2-5, reads DTGVSQNPRHKITKRGQNVTFRCDPISEHNRLYWYRQTLGQGPEFLTYFQNEAQLEKSRLLSDRFSAERPKGSFSTLEIQRTEQGDSAMYLCASYTGQKEIQYFGPGTRLLVL.

Points on this clone: This CDR3 is also generated by other DNA sequences in the sample. The chain is built from TRBV6-5 and TRBJ1-2; TRBD1 matches 7 bases. The germline V gene encodes CDR1 MNHEY and CDR2 SVGAGI. Trimming removed 5 bases from V and 7 bases from J; junction bases left unmatched: 4. CDR3 length equals 12 residues. CDR3 nucleotide sequence: TGTGCCAGCAGTACGACAGGGTCTGGCTACACCTTC. Amino acids: CASSTTGSGYTF.

This clone was seen more than once but under ten times. This chain uses TRBV18 with TRBJ1-2; D is perhaps TRBD1 (5 bases). The germline V gene has CDR1 KGHSH and CDR2 LQKENI. CDR3 length: 12 residues. V lost 3 bases and J lost 7, with 9 bases in between. DNA of the CDR3: TGTGCCAGCTCACCGCTGGACACTGGCTACACCTTC. Protein sequence: CASSPLDTGYTF.

This rearrangement joins TRBV7-2 to TRBJ1-3; D perhaps matches TRBD1 (6 bases). Germline CDR1 and CDR2: SGHTA and FQGNSA. This CDR3 comprises 17 residues. Deletions cut 5 bases from V and 0 bases from J, with 17 bases between. The DNA of the CDR3 is TGTGCCAGCAGCCATTATCCAACAGGGTACTCTGGAAACACCATATATTTT. This codes for CASSHYPTGYSGNTIYF.

The V call is TRBV7-9, the J call TRBJ2-5; D uncertain. Germline V gives CDR1 SEHNR, CDR2 FQNEAQ (reference sequence). The ends were cut back, 1 base at V and 5 bases at J, with 5 bases in the middle. CDR3 length: 12 amino acids. As DNA, the CDR3 is TGTGCCAGCAGCTTAGGGTGGGAGACCCAGTACTTC. Protein product: CASSLGWETQYF.

This clone turned up a few times. V usage is TRBV30 and J usage is TRBJ2-5; D gene ambiguous. The germline V gene has CDR1 GTSNPN and CDR2 SVGIG (reference sequence). The CDR3 contains 14 residues. V was pared by 1 base and J by 2 bases, with 11 bases between. CDR3 sequence reads: CAWSAAPGQETQYF. CDR3 nucleotides: TGTGCCTGGAGTGCAGCGCCTGGGCAAGAGACCCAGTACTTC.

The chain combines TRBV20-1 with TRBJ2-7; D uncertain. The CDR3 runs to 11 residues. The V gene lost 4 bases and the J gene lost 4 bases, with 8 bases spanning the gap. CDR1 is DFQATT, CDR2 SNEGSKA, per germline (reference sequence). As DNA, the CDR3 is TGCAGTGCTACCCTTTCTTACGAGCAGTACTTC. Protein sequence: CSATLSYEQYF.

A note on this clone: Within the sample, other DNA sequences also encode this same CDR3. This chain links TRBV5-4 with TRBJ2-5; weak D call: TRBD1 (6 bases). CDR3 length: 13 amino acids. Per germline, CDR1 SGHNT and CDR2 YYREEE (reference sequence). The V and J ends lost 1 base and 5 bases respectively, with 9 bases between them. The CDR3 DNA is TGTGCCAGCAGCTTGCAAGGGGGTGAGACCCAGTACTTC. It encodes CASSLQGGETQYF.

The CDR3 reads CASSPGVLEQFF. The CDR3 DNA sequence: TGTGCCAGCAGCCCAGGGGTGTTGGAGCAGTTCTTC. The V call is TRBV7-2, the J call TRBJ2-1; TRBD1 is a possible D gene (6 bases). The germline V and J ends were trimmed by 5 bases and 10 bases, with 12 bases remaining between them. Germline V gene lookup returns CDR1 SGHTA and CDR2 FQGNSA. CDR3 length: 12 residues.

The table lists this clone with a few counts. The chain has TRBV30 and TRBJ1-2; D remains ambiguous. V was cut by 3 bases and J by 5 bases, with 10 bases left in between. The CDR3 is 12 residues long. The V gene's germline CDR1 is GTSNPN and CDR2 SVGIG (reference sequence). CDR3 sequence reads: CAWSGPSYGYTF. The CDR3 DNA follows: TGTGCCTGGAGCGGGCCTTCTTATGGCTACACCTTC. The full variable domain, rest sourced from reference TRBV30 and TRBJ1-2, is SQTIHQWPATLVQPVGSPLSLECTVEGTSNPNLYWYRQAAGRGLQLLFYSVGIGQISSEVPQNLSASRPQDRQFILSSKKLLLSDSGFYLCAWSGPSYGYTFGSGTRLTVV.

In this sample, this clone turned up a few times. J is TRBJ1-2 and V is TRBV29-1; D is possibly TRBD1 (6 bases). The CDR3 contains 13 residues. Germline V gene data show CDR1 as SQVTM and CDR2 as ANQGSEA. V was trimmed by 3 bases and J by 3 bases, leaving 11 bases between them. CDR3 coding DNA: TGCAGCGTTGACCAGGCAGGGGACTATGGCTACACCTTC. Its translation: CSVDQAGDYGYTF.

V is TRBV30 and J is TRBJ1-6; weak D call: TRBD1 (5 bases). The germline V gene encodes CDR1 GTSNPN and CDR2 SVGIG (reference sequence). CDR3 length equals 13 residues. Trimming removed 1 base at V and 7 bases at J, with 8 bases between. The CDR3 loop reads CAWSGQINSPLHF. CDR3 DNA: TGTGCCTGGAGTGGACAGATCAATTCACCCCTCCACTTT.

This chain joins TRBV2 and TRBJ2-5, with a possible D match to TRBD1 (5 bases). V lost 4 bases to trimming and J lost 1 base, with 10 bases between them. Germline CDR1 is SNHLY and CDR2 is FYNNEI. The CDR3 loop spans 14 amino acids. The CDR3 nucleotides are TGTGCCAGCAGTGCGTCGACAGTCCAAGAGACCCAGTACTTC. Translated, it gives CASSASTVQETQYF.

The sample holds a few counts of this clone. The genes are TRBV7-9 and TRBJ2-2; 11 bases agree with TRBD1. Losses at the gene ends were 5 bases for V and 4 bases for J; bases not matched to a gene: 6. The CDR3 length is 16 residues. CDR1 is SEHNR, CDR2 FQNEAQ, per germline (reference sequence). This CDR3 is CASSPGTGGITGELFF. DNA of the CDR3: TGTGCCAGCAGCCCCGGGACAGGGGGAATCACCGGGGAGCTGTTTTTT.

This clone was seen a handful of times. The chain is built from TRBV19 and TRBJ1-5; 8 positions agree with TRBD1. V lost 6 bases and J lost 0; bases outside the gene matches: 10. CDR3 length: 17 amino acids. Per the germline V gene, CDR1 is LNHDA and CDR2 is SQIVND (reference sequence). In DNA form, the CDR3 reads TGTGCCAGTAGCAGGACAGGGCAATCTTATAGCAATCAGCCCCAGCATTTT. The encoded protein is CASSRTGQSYSNQPQHF.

The sample holds a few counts of this clone. The rearrangement uses TRBV4-1 and TRBJ1-5; 10 bases are a match to TRBD1. V was pared by 4 bases and J by 1 base, with 1 base of the junction left unmatched. The germline gives CDR1 MGHRA, CDR2 YSYEKL. The CDR3 extends over 15 amino acids. CDR3 loop: CASSRTGGSNQPQHF. DNA of the CDR3: TGCGCCAGCAGCCGGACAGGGGGGAGCAATCAGCCCCAGCATTTT.

This clone was observed a few times. The J gene is TRBJ1-1, the V gene TRBV29-1; D gene unclear. Germline V gene data show CDR1 as SQVTM and CDR2 as ANQGSEA. CDR3 length equals 13 residues. V dropped 1 base and J dropped 4 bases, with 10 bases sitting between them. The CDR3 protein is CSVEVGPSTEAFF. In nucleotides, the CDR3 is TGCAGCGTTGAAGTGGGTCCCAGCACTGAAGCTTTCTTT. Looking up the rest from reference TRBV29-1 and TRBJ1-1 gives the full variable domain: SAVISQKPSRDICQRGTSLTIQCQVDSQVTMMFWYRQQPGQSLTLIATANQGSEATYESGFVIDKFPISRPNLTFSTLTVSNMSPEDSSIYLCSVEVGPSTEAFFGQGTRLTVV.

A few counts support this clone. This rearrangement joins TRBV30 to TRBJ2-7; D gene unclear. Per the germline V gene, CDR1 is GTSNPN and CDR2 is SVGIG (reference sequence). This CDR3 is built from 13 residues. Trimming removed 2 bases from V and 7 bases from J, with 15 bases in between. CDR3 sequence: CAWSPVTALEQYF. Here the CDR3 DNA reads TGTGCCTGGAGTCCGGTCACGGCTCTGGAGCAGTACTTC.

This clone was counted between two and nine times. The chain has TRBV7-9 and TRBJ2-1; D is possibly TRBD2 (6 bases). Germline values: CDR1 SEHNR, CDR2 FQNEAQ (reference sequence). The V gene lost 1 base and the J gene lost 8 bases, with 12 bases spanning the gap. The CDR3 consists of 14 residues. CDR3 nucleotides: TGTGCCAGCAGCTTAGTAGGCGGGGTAGATGAGCAGTTCTTC. Translation gives CASSLVGGVDEQFF.